The 18 T cell receptor beta chains reported below all come from one sample, sequenced in a study of T cells in Graves' hyperthyroidism and ophthalmopathy. RNA transcripts served as the template for amplifying TCR beta CDR3 regions. The HTBI primer set was used in a first-round RT-PCR of the TCR CDR3. TCRdb re-called the multiplex PCR reads through MiXCR, storing one row per CDR3 protein. The table shows 190,000 or so distinct CDR3 sequences, with approximately 20% occurring only once. Input material: blood. These receptors were taken from a man aged 35 to 55 with Graves' hyperthyroidism.

This clonotype appeared many times. The chain employs TRBV7-2 and TRBJ2-3, with D maybe TRBD2 (6 bases). Trimming stripped 4 bases from V and 6 bases from J, with 20 bases between. The CDR3 sequence is 16 residues long. Germline-derived CDR1 and CDR2 are SGHTA and FQGNSA. The DNA for the CDR3 is TGTGCCAGCAGCTCTAGTCGGGGGACCCCCCTGGATACGCAGTATTTT. Its protein product is CASSSSRGTPLDTQYF. The full variable domain, rest sourced from reference TRBV7-2 and TRBJ2-3, is GAGVSQSPSNKVTEKGKDVELRCDPISGHTALYWYRQSLGQGLEFLIYFQGNSAPDKSGLPSDRFSAERTGGSVSTLTIQRTQQEDSAVYLCASSSSRGTPLDTQYFGPGTRLTVL.

This clonotype was observed at least ten times. The chain recombines TRBV6-1 with TRBJ2-1; TRBD1 agrees at 8 bases. The V gene's germline CDR1 is MNHNS and CDR2 SASEGT. The CDR3 sequence is 15 residues long. The junction had 3 bases not matched to a gene; V was cut back by 5 bases and J by 0 bases. CDR3 sequence (DNA): TGTGCCAGCAGTCGAGGGACAGGCTCCTACAATGAGCAGTTCTTC. It codes for CASSRGTGSYNEQFF.

This clonotype was counted once. V usage is TRBV6-5 and J usage is TRBJ1-5, with 9 bases lining up with TRBD1. The J segment lost 16 bases and the V segment lost 4 bases, leaving 8 bases of the junction unmatched. The CDR3 is made up of 12 amino acids. The germline V gene has CDR1 MNHEY and CDR2 SVGAGI. The CDR3 coding sequence is TGTGCCAGCAGTTCCAGGGACAGGGTCCCCCATTTT. Its protein is CASSSRDRVPHF.

In its sample, this clonotype was seen many times. J is TRBJ2-1 and V is TRBV20-1; the match to TRBD1 covers 7 bases. Unmatched junction bases numbered 2, after V lost 3 bases and J lost 0 bases. The CDR3 extends over 14 amino acids. Germline values: CDR1 DFQATT, CDR2 SNEGSKA (reference sequence). The CDR3 sequence: CSARGQSSYNEQFF. CDR3 bases: TGCAGTGCTAGGGGACAGAGCTCCTACAATGAGCAGTTCTTC.

This clonotype was recorded a few times. This sequence joins TRBV19 and TRBJ2-2; D is uncertain. Germline lookup yields CDR1 LNHDA and CDR2 SQIVND (reference sequence). V was pared by 5 bases and J by 6 bases, with 19 bases between. The CDR3 is made up of 16 amino acids. CDR3 region: CASSPKHDWAAGELFF. The CDR3 DNA is TGTGCCAGTAGTCCCAAGCACGACTGGGCCGCCGGGGAGCTGTTTTTT.

This chain uses TRBV5-6 with TRBJ1-4; possibly TRBD1 for D (6 bases). With 4 bases removed from V and 0 bases from J, the gap between germline ends came to 16 bases. CDR1 SGHDT and CDR2 YYEEEE come from the germline V gene. The CDR3 loop spans 17 amino acids. This CDR3 is CASSGARDRTTNEKLFF. As DNA, the CDR3 is TGTGCCAGCAGCGGGGCAAGAGACAGGACAACTAATGAAAAACTGTTTTTT.

This clonotype appeared many times. This sequence joins TRBV28 and TRBJ1-2, with D uncertain. Trimming shortened V by 1 base and J by 3 bases, and 9 bases separated the two germline ends. Germline values: CDR1 MDHEN, CDR2 SYDVKM. CDR3 length: 14 amino acids. CDR3 DNA: TGTGCCAGCAGTTTATCGGCAGGTGACTATGGCTACACCTTC. It is translated as CASSLSAGDYGYTF.

This clonotype was detected a few times. The rearrangement uses TRBV5-5 and TRBJ1-3, with 10 bases lining up with TRBD1. CDR1 SGHKS and CDR2 YYEKEE come from the germline V gene (reference sequence). There are 15 residues in the CDR3. Trimming cost V 3 bases and J 4 bases; bases outside gene matches: 4. The CDR3 DNA follows: TGTGCCAGCAGCTCAGACAGGGGGCAGGGAAACACCATATATTTT. It is translated as CASSSDRGQGNTIYF.

This clonotype was detected ten times or more. This chain connects TRBV6-2 or TRBV6-3 to TRBJ2-7; D unresolved. V lost 7 bases, J lost 2 bases, and 18 bases lay in between. Germline CDR1 and CDR2: MNHEY and SVGEGT. CDR3 length: 15 amino acids. The CDR3 nucleotides read TGTGCCAGCAAACAACTGCCGGCAGGACCCTACGAGCAGTACTTC. It codes for CASKQLPAGPYEQYF.

The chain employs TRBV27 and TRBJ2-3; the D is unclear. V lost 5 bases and J 1 base, leaving 16 bases between the germline ends. This CDR3 contains 16 residues. From germline, CDR1 is MNHEY and CDR2 SMNVEV (reference sequence). CDR3 amino acids: CASSPPGFYRTDTQYF. CDR3 nucleotides: TGTGCCAGCAGTCCCCCGGGTTTCTACCGCACAGATACGCAGTATTTT.

The chain employs TRBV5-4 and TRBJ2-2, with D possibly TRBD2 on 7 matching bases. Trimming pared 4 bases from V and 4 bases from J, leaving 20 bases between. The CDR3 sequence is 17 residues long. Per the germline V gene, CDR1 is SGHNT and CDR2 is YYREEE (reference sequence). Here the CDR3 reads CASSPDRRGPFTGELFF. The CDR3 coding sequence is TGTGCCAGCAGCCCCGACCGGCGGGGGCCTTTCACCGGGGAGCTGTTTTTT.

This clonotype has ten or more counts. This chain links TRBV7-6 with TRBJ2-5; D is unresolved. The V end lost 4 bases, the J end lost 1 base, and 13 bases lay between the germline ends. This CDR3 has 15 residues. The germline V gene encodes CDR1 SGHVS and CDR2 FNYEAQ. This CDR3 reads CASSSNNGVQETQYF. The CDR3 DNA reads TGTGCCAGCAGCTCCAACAACGGTGTCCAAGAGACCCAGTACTTC.

The chain joins TRBV10-2 to TRBJ2-2; 14 nucleotides line up with TRBD2. The V and J ends lost 10 bases and 6 bases, in that order; junction bases with no gene match: 13. CDR1 is WSHSY, CDR2 SAAADI, per germline. The CDR3 sequence is 17 residues long. This CDR3 is CATLLRLAGGIPGELFF. In nucleotides, the CDR3 is TGCGCCACCCTCCTCCGACTAGCGGGGGGGATCCCCGGGGAGCTGTTTTTT.

This clonotype was found many times. The chain combines TRBV20-1 with TRBJ2-1; 7 bases are shared with TRBD2. Germline V gene lookup returns CDR1 DFQATT and CDR2 SNEGSKA (reference sequence). This CDR3 is 12 amino acids long. V trimming: 4 bases; J trimming: 9 bases; junction bases outside the gene matches: 6. The CDR3 sequence: CSATQLAFEQFF. CDR3 DNA: TGCAGTGCTACCCAACTAGCGTTTGAGCAGTTCTTC.

The chain has TRBV27 and TRBJ1-5; D gene ambiguous. Germline values: CDR1 MNHEY, CDR2 SMNVEV (reference sequence). The CDR3 has 13 residues. V lost 5 bases, J lost 4 bases, and 9 bases lay in between. In DNA form, the CDR3 reads TGTGCCAGCAGTCCACGACCGAATCAGCCCCAGCATTTT. Its protein is CASSPRPNQPQHF.

The chain employs TRBV18 and TRBJ1-5; no clear D. V was shortened by 3 bases and J by 7 bases, with 13 bases between the two germline ends. CDR3 size: 14 residues. Germline assignment: CDR1 KGHSH and CDR2 LQKENI. DNA for the CDR3: TGTGCCAGCTCACCTAATGAGGTGGGGCAGCCCCAGCATTTT. Protein: CASSPNEVGQPQHF.

In this sample, this clonotype turned up many times. The rearrangement uses TRBV7-8 and TRBJ2-2, with 10 bases that match TRBD2. The V and J ends lost 5 bases and 7 bases, in that order; junction bases with no gene match: 7. The CDR3 has 15 residues. Germline V CDR1 and CDR2: SGHVS, FQNEAQ. The CDR3 DNA reads TGTGCCAGCAGCCGAAGCGGGGGGGCCGTCGGGGAGCTGTTTTTT. It specifies CASSRSGGAVGELFF.

A note on this clonotype: A junction end diverges from the germline sequence, so it may reflect a read error. The chain uses TRBV6-2 or TRBV6-3 and TRBJ2-1; no firm D call. The CDR3 extends over 15 amino acids. CDR1 is MNHEY and CDR2 is SVGEGT in the germline V gene. The DNA for the CDR3 is TGTGCCATCAGTAACCGGGTTTTCTCCTACAATGAGCAGTTCTTC. Translated: CAISNRVFSYNEQFF.